This T cell receptor (beta chain) was found in a study of control samples from healthy donors and cancer patients (TCRdb year 2020). The library was obtained by the immunoSEQ multiplex PCR assay. TCRdb limited this immuneACCESS table to in-frame rearrangements with V and J called. A share of clones is missing; checked studies link under half to unresolved V genes, and the rest is unexplained. Here the sample has thousands of clones; around 75% occur a single time. The leading ten clones occupy about 17% of the sample. Its CDR3 holds 11 amino acids, cysteine through phenylalanine. The DNA shown is the 33-base CDR3, in frame from base 1. CDR1 and CDR2 (GTSNPN, SVGIG) derive from the germline V gene (reference sequence). The germline ends are 6 bases apart after V is trimmed by 2 bases and J by 8 bases. In the case of this clone: It lacks a known antigen. The record has no base qualities; no much larger clone is one base away.

The clonotype originates from a male donor with melanoma. The sample taken for sequencing was formalin-fixed, paraffin-embedded tissue. The V and J genes are TRBV30 and TRBJ1-4, with no D gene named confidently. The CDR3 loop reads CAWSLGEKLFF. The DNA sequence is TGTGCCTGGAGTTTGGGAGAAAAACTGTTTTTT.